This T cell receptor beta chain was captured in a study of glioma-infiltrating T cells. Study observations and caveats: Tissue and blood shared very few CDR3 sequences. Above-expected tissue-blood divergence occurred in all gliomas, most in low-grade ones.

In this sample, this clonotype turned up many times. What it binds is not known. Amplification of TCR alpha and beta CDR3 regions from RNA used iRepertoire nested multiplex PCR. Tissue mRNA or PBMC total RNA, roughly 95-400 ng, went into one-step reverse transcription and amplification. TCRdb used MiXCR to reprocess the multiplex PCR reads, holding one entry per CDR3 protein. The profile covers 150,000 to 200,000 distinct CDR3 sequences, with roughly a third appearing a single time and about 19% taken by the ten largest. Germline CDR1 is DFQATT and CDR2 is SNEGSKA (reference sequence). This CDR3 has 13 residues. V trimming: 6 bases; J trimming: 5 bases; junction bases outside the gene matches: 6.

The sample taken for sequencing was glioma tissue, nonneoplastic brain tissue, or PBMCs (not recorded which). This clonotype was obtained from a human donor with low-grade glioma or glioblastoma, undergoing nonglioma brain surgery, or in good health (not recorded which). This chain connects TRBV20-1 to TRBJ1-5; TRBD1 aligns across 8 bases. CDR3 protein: CSARGQADQPQHF. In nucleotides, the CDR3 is TGCAGTGCACGGGGACAGGCGGATCAGCCCCAGCATTTT.